Listed here are 13 T cell receptor beta chains from one sample, sequenced in a study of T cell repertoires in cytomegalovirus infection. For these TCRs, the target antigens are not known. From the reads, TCRdb called clonotypes with MiXCR, one entry per CDR3 protein. The sample has about 570,000 distinct CDR3 sequences, over 35% seen once. The sequenced sample was cultured PBMCs, obtained from culture after CMV antigen stimulation. The receptors were gathered from a human donor in good health (CMV status not recorded). Some clones in this sample may be carry-over from other donors' samples.

This clonotype was picked up a small number of times. The rearrangement uses TRBV19 and TRBJ2-7; D may correspond to TRBD1 or TRBD2 (6 bases each). The CDR3 covers 13 residues. Germline assignment: CDR1 LNHDA and CDR2 SQIVND (reference sequence). Trimming shortened V by 6 bases and J by 3 bases, and 12 bases separated the two germline ends. CDR3 in amino acids: CASSRGTHYEQYF. The DNA for the CDR3 is TGTGCCAGTAGCCGCGGGACACACTACGAGCAGTACTTC. Full variable domain (outside the CDR3, taken from reference TRBV19 and TRBJ2-7): DGGITQSPKYLFRKEGQNVTLSCEQNLNHDAMYWYRQDPGQGLRLIYYSQIVNDFQKGDIAEGYSVSREKKESFPLTVTSAQKNPTAFYLCASSRGTHYEQYFGPGTRLTVT.

The V call is TRBV7-9, the J call TRBJ2-5, with D maybe TRBD1 (5 bases). Germline CDR1 is SEHNR and CDR2 is FQNEAQ (reference sequence). The CDR3 covers 16 residues. Trimming took 4 bases from V and 5 from J, leaving 20 bases between them. CDR3 sequence: CASSSGTSPRVETQYF. For the CDR3, the DNA is TGTGCCAGCAGCTCCGGAACCTCTCCCAGGGTGGAGACCCAGTACTTC.

This clonotype has a count of ten or more. The chain uses TRBV7-8 and TRBJ2-5; 7 nucleotides match TRBD2. Germline CDR1 SGHVS, CDR2 FQNEAQ. This CDR3 region has 16 residues. With V trimmed by 4 bases and J by 5 bases, 13 bases remained unmatched. CDR3 bases: TGTGCCAGCAGCTATAGTCTTGGCGGGAGTGGGGAGACCCAGTACTTC. This sequence encodes CASSYSLGGSGETQYF.

The chain couples TRBV7-7 to TRBJ2-3; no firm D call. Germline V gives CDR1 SSHAT, CDR2 FNYEAQ (reference sequence). The CDR3 is 15 amino acids. Trimming took off 4 bases at V and 4 bases at J, with 15 bases between the two ends. CDR3 sequence reads: CASSYLLLVADTQYF. The CDR3 bases are TGTGCCAGCAGCTACCTACTCCTGGTCGCAGATACGCAGTATTTT.

The chain links TRBV6-5 to TRBJ2-7; D possibly matches TRBD1 or TRBD2 (5 bases each). The germline CDR1 and CDR2 sequences are MNHEY and SVGAGI. Trimming removed 6 bases at V and 0 bases at J, with 15 bases between. The CDR3 contains 15 residues. The CDR3 is CASRRGGPLSYEQYF. The CDR3 coding sequence is TGTGCCAGCAGACGGGGCGGACCGCTCTCCTACGAGCAGTACTTC.

V gene TRBV20-1 combines with J gene TRBJ2-3; 15 bases line up with TRBD2. From germline, CDR1 is DFQATT and CDR2 SNEGSKA (reference sequence). Trimming removed 6 bases from V and 2 bases from J; junction bases left unmatched: 6. The CDR3 extends over 16 amino acids. DNA for the CDR3: TGCAGTGCAGAGGGACTAGCGGGAGGATTCACAGATACGCAGTATTTT. It is translated as CSAEGLAGGFTDTQYF.

The chain recombines TRBV6-1 with TRBJ2-1; TRBD1 is a possible D gene (5 bases). V dropped 6 bases and J dropped 7 bases, with 13 bases sitting between them. Germline V gene sequence: CDR1 MNHNS, CDR2 SASEGT. This CDR3 contains 13 residues. CDR3 region: CASSRTPGNEQFF. The DNA for the CDR3 is TGTGCCAGCAGCCGGACACCAGGGAATGAGCAGTTCTTC.

This clonotype was seen only a few times. The chain has TRBV7-2 and TRBJ2-1; D possibly matches TRBD1 or TRBD2 (5 bases each). CDR1 and CDR2 from the germline V gene are SGHTA and FQGNSA. V was cut by 11 bases and J by 3 bases, with 11 bases left in between. The CDR3 is 12 residues long. The CDR3 bases are TGTGCCGCGAGGGGCTACTACAATGAGCAGTTCTTC. Amino acids: CAARGYYNEQFF.

This chain links TRBV2 with TRBJ2-5; D not certain. Deletions cut 3 bases from V and 5 bases from J, with 13 bases between. Germline V gene data show CDR1 as SNHLY and CDR2 as FYNNEI. The CDR3 has 14 residues. DNA of the CDR3: TGTGCCAGCAGTGAGGGCAGGAACACGGAGACCCAGTACTTC. The encoded protein is CASSEGRNTETQYF.

This clonotype has only a few counts. V usage is TRBV7-2 and J usage is TRBJ2-3; the D is unclear. The CDR3 has 13 amino acids. Deletions cut 7 bases from V and 7 bases from J, with 15 bases between. From germline, CDR1 is SGHTA and CDR2 FQGNSA. CDR3 loop: CASNQLPGNTQYF. The CDR3 DNA reads TGTGCCAGCAACCAGCTACCTGGGAATACGCAGTATTTT. The full variable domain, rest sourced from reference TRBV7-2 and TRBJ2-3, is GAGVSQSPSNKVTEKGKDVELRCDPISGHTALYWYRQSLGQGLEFLIYFQGNSAPDKSGLPSDRFSAERTGGSVSTLTIQRTQQEDSAVYLCASNQLPGNTQYFGPGTRLTVL.

This clonotype was counted many times. The CDR3, as DNA: TGTGCCACCTCACTAGCGGGCACAGATACGCAGTATTTT. Its translation is CATSLAGTDTQYF. The chain employs TRBV11-2 and TRBJ2-3, with 8 bases aligning to TRBD2. This CDR3 comprises 13 residues. V shed 10 bases and J 1 base; nucleotides not matched to a gene: 4. CDR1 is SGHAT and CDR2 is FQNNGV in the germline V gene.

This clonotype was seen more than once but under ten times. The chain couples TRBV7-2 to TRBJ2-5; D is ambiguous. V was shortened by 3 bases and J by 1 base, with 9 bases between the two germline ends. The CDR3 loop spans 14 amino acids. The germline V gene has CDR1 SGHTA and CDR2 FQGNSA. The CDR3 reads CASSFDGIQETQYF. The CDR3 nucleotides are TGTGCCAGCAGCTTTGACGGAATCCAAGAGACCCAGTACTTC.

The rearrangement links TRBV12-3 or TRBV12-4 to TRBJ2-1, with TRBD2 matching 10 bases. CDR3 length equals 14 residues. The trim removed 2 bases at V and 12 bases at J, leaving 7 bases unmatched. The CDR3 loop reads CASSLSLAGDRQFF. CDR3 nucleotides: TGTGCCAGCAGTTTATCGCTAGCGGGAGACAGGCAGTTCTTC.